This entry is about one T cell receptor (beta chain). The CDR3 length is 17 residues. Germline loops: CDR1 SGHVS, CDR2 FQNEAQ. The V segment lost 5 bases and the J segment 4 bases; nucleotides outside the gene matches: 9. This specimen comes from a study of blood T cell repertoires in COVID-19. The method was immunoSEQ multiplex PCR; TCRdb's version includes in-frame clones alone and lacks a portion of them. This sample has 30,000 to 45,000 clones; approximately 84% occur once, and the top ten carry 25% to 30%. This chain uses TRBV7-8 with TRBJ2-2; 11 nucleotides agree with TRBD1. The sample comprised peripheral blood. This sequence was found in a man older than 75 with active or convalescent COVID-19. CDR3 DNA: TGTGCCAGCAGCCTAAAATCCGGGACAGGGGGCACCGGGGAGCTGTTTTTT. It codes for CASSLKSGTGGTGELFF. The whole variable domain, remainder taken from reference TRBV7-8 and TRBJ2-2, is GAGVSQSPRYKVAKRGQDVALRCDPISGHVSLFWYQQALGQGPEFLTYFQNEAQLDKSGLPSDRFFAERPEGSVSTLKIQRTQQEDSAVYLCASSLKSGTGGTGELFFGEGSRLTVL.